This paragraph covers one T cell receptor beta chain sequence. Its specific antigen is unknown. Per-nucleotide qualities are absent, and no much larger clonotype sits a single base away. TCRbeta libraries were sequenced on an Illumina MiSeq, and an average of about 40,773 productive templates per sample was obtained. TCRbeta CDR3 libraries were generated with the immunoSEQ assay using multiplex PCR amplification. Under the source paper's analysis protocol: Following a previously defined approach, repertoire diversity was calculated, and values close to 0 point to extremely monoclonal samples. Imported from immuneACCESS, the table was reduced by TCRdb to in-frame sequences with V and J called. These copies leave out some clones; in studies compared against another copy, an unresolved V gene accounts for under half, and the cause of the remainder is not known. Clone size and V and J calls were adopted from that table, with D and trimming inferred from the DNA. The sample records 37,000 or so clones, approximately 91% of which are singletons. Jointly, the top ten make up approximately 0.42% of the sample.

DNA was extracted from blood mononuclear cells, and the same DNA was used for both TCR and STAT3 sequencing. Relative to germline, V is 2 bases shorter and J is 0 bases shorter, with 9 bases between their ends. CDR1 is given as SGHRS and CDR2 as YFSETQ, both from the germline V gene. Its CDR3 holds 15 amino acids, cysteine through phenylalanine. CDR3 DNA only is kept here, 45 bases in frame from base 1. These data belong to a study of STAT3 mutations in large granular lymphocyte leukemia (dated by TCRdb to about 2019). Broadly, across the study: Roughly half of the T-LGLL patients who were sequenced longitudinally carried canonical activating STAT3 mutations. Over half of the T-LGLL patients were given one or more immunosuppressive therapy regimens, and 40% of those treated had a hematologic response. Serial deep sequencing of TCRbeta CDR3 and STAT3 was performed in patients with T-cell large granular lymphocyte leukemia to reconstruct clonal hierarchy and dynamics. From an initial cohort of hundreds of LGL patients, roughly 17 representative T-LGLL cases were chosen for longitudinal sequencing of TCRbeta and STAT3. A couple of patients with natural killer LGL leukemia were also sequenced longitudinally as controls within the study. Patients were sequenced at roughly 3.8 time points on average, with the number of samplings per patient ranging from 2 to 8.

Summary of the overall study and its limitations: Variable intervals between samplings and differing treatment regimens complicated linking therapy response to changes in TCR clonal burden. TCR clonotype switching after therapy was observed in about 35% of the 18 patients, and all newly emerging clones were found to be STAT3 wild type. Because codominant clonotypes persisted in some patients, a small but highly pathogenic clone may have been missed. Dominant TCR clone burden was found to exceed STAT3 mutant burden in several patients, suggesting that STAT3 mutation arose secondarily within a pre-expanded clone. Because no samples were available when a clone first appeared, clonal expansion was inferred from samplings taken at other points. At least one immunodominant TCRbeta clonotype was identified in every T-LGLL patient, and multiple immunodominant subclonotypes were identified in about half of the T-LGLL patients.

Source material: PBMCs. The receptor comes from a human donor with T large granular lymphocyte leukemia. Some clones in this sample may be carry-over from other donors' samples. Recombination joined TRBV5-1 with TRBJ2-1; no D gene call is confident. CDR3 sequence: CASSLGPDSYNEQFF. The DNA sequence is TGCGCCAGCAGCTTAGGGCCGGACTCCTACAATGAGCAGTTCTTC. Supplemented by the reference TRBV5-1 and TRBJ2-1 proteins around the CDR3, the complete variable domain is KAGVTQTPRYLIKTRGQQVTLSCSPISGHRSVSWYQQTPGQGLQFLFEYFSETQRNKGNFPGRFSGRQFSNSRSEMNVSTLELGDSALYLCASSLGPDSYNEQFFGPGTRLTVL.